Listed below are T cell receptor beta chains from one sample, sequenced in a study of blood T cell repertoires in COVID-19. Repertoires were generated with immunoSEQ multiplex PCR, while TCRdb's copy carries only in-frame clones and drops some. The sample includes 200,000 to 250,000 clones, approximately 89% of them seen just once. Input material: PBMCs or T cells enriched from blood (not recorded which). All receptors derive from a woman in her 30s who had been exposed to COVID-19. Both conserved end residues are part of each CDR3.

CASSANPGENSYEQYF	TRBV9
CATSESGYTGELFF	TRBV24-1
CASSPKAGASTDTQYF	TRBV18
CASSIRLAGPYEQYF	TRBV19
CASSLALGGGELFF	TRBV11-2
CASSIAARQNTEAFF	TRBV21-1
CASGRQGRNTEAFF	TRBV13
CASSTRWSQETQYF	TRBV7-2
CASSLGGDQPQHF	TRBV12-3/TRBV12-4
CASSQRDRNTEAFF	TRBV4-1
CASSLRGRNEQFF	TRBV7-3
CASSPQSGRGETQYF	TRBV6-6
CASSFSGRRANEQFF	TRBV27
CASSQRVGQSNQPQHF	TRBV4-1
CASSSARSEQFF	TRBV27
CASSLRQGYEQYF	TRBV5-1
CASSQSPAGTGELFF	TRBV5-6
CASSQERFGTREQFF	TRBV14
CASSLGQGYEKLFF	TRBV5-1
CASSEAAGGKTGELFF	TRBV2
CASNRDNSYEQYF	TRBV5-1
CTSSQELAGHNEQFF	TRBV1
CASSPGVYNEQFF	TRBV3-1/TRBV3-2
CASSRQGSYEQYF	TRBV19
CASSFGSTSGSLEQFF	TRBV5-1
CASSFQGAPGNTIYF	TRBV27
CASSWAGTGRQETQYF	TRBV5-1
CASSSLQGAYGNQPQHF	TRBV28
CARLKVGTGSNQETQYF	TRBV21-1
CSVVKGGSNEQFF	TRBV29-1
CASSLSAVGTFEQYF	TRBV7-6
CASSTWDRVISGANVLTF	TRBV5-5
CASSYSRDSSYEQYF	TRBV6-5
CASSPGTGGYGYTF	TRBV14
CASSLEQVSNNEQFF	TRBV5-1
CASSQDRGRNTEAFF	TRBV3-1/TRBV3-2
CASSPRGTRNTEAFF	TRBV18
CASSFRTSGSSYEQYF	TRBV6-6
CASTNSGSDVHEQFF	TRBV19
CASSVAAGGHRDTQYF	TRBV9
CSALDRLGNEQFF	TRBV29-1
CASSPRQHEKLFF	TRBV7-9